This T cell receptor (beta chain) came from a study of shared clonotypes between healthy human individuals. The study, taken as a whole, reports: It was anticipated that sequencing depth would influence how many clonotypes donors shared.

The germline gives CDR1 KGHSY, CDR2 FQNENV. V was shortened by 4 bases and J by 3 bases, with 12 bases between the two germline ends. This CDR3 contains 15 residues. The material for each subset, its genomic DNA, was split evenly across several immunoSEQ plates. The data were produced by immunoSEQ multiplex PCR, yet TCRdb's version contains in-frame clones alone and is incomplete. The table lists about 2 million clones, around 95% of them singletons. As for this clone: Its antigen is unidentified.

The source of this sequence is a man in his late teens or twenties in good health. The chain has TRBV16 and TRBJ2-2; TRBD1 or TRBD2 may be the D gene (5 bases each). Sequenced input: naive CD4+ T cells sorted from blood. Subset here: CD45RA+ positively selected. As DNA, the CDR3 is TGTGCCAGCAGCCTACCGGGGCCATACACCGGGGAGCTGTTTTTT. Protein product: CASSLPGPYTGELFF.